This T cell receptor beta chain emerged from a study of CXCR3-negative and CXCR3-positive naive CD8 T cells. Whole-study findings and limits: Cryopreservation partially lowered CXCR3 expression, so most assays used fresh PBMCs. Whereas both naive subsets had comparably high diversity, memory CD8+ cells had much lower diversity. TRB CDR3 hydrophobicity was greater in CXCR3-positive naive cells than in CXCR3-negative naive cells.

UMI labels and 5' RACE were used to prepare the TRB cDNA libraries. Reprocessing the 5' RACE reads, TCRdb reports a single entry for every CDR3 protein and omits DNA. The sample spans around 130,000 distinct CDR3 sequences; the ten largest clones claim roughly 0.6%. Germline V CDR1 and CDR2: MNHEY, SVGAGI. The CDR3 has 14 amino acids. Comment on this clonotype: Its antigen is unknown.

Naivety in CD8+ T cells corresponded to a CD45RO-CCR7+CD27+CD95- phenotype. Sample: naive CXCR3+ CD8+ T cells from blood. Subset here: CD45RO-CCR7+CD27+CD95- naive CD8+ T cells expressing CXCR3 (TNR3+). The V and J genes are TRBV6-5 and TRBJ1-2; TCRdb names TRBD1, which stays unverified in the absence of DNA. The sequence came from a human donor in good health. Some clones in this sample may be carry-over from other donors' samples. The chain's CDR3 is CASTYGTGEYGYTF.